This TCR beta chain was documented in a study of T cell responses to AZD1222 COVID-19 vaccine (dated by TCRdb to the early 2020s). About the investigation overall: Because spike-specific TCR depth and breadth did not differ between the two schedules, AZD1222 recipients who got a second dose at roughly 4 weeks were pooled with those who got a second dose at roughly 12 weeks. A total of around 240 trial participants underwent TCR sequencing, of whom roughly 210 had received two doses of AZD1222 and about 25 had received two doses of the MenACWY control vaccine. Enrollment into the trials was organized by age into subgroups of 18-55, 56-69 and 70-plus years, and those subgroups contained roughly 140, 27 and 60 TCR-sequenced participants, respectively. The paper as a whole reports these results and caveats: Participants were mostly white British, with more females than males. The authors suggested clonal diversity may have been underestimated. Because no day 14 peak-response samples were available, the repertoires could be characterized only after the peak T cell response. Only five to seven AZD1222 recipients were SARS-CoV-2 seropositive at baseline, limiting conclusions about previously exposed vaccinees. After two AZD1222 doses, both the breadth and the depth of spike-specific TCRs were significantly higher than at day 0 and than in MenACWY recipients. The 56-69-year group was small, and its depth increase did not reach significance, likely because of low power. Reportedly, close to half of the unique spike-specific TCRs recognized epitopes lying outside the regions that are mutated in the B.1.351 and B.1.1.7 variants. CD4 TCRs associated with the vaccine covered the entire spike protein, and the dominant responses were in regions 160-218 and 743-854.

The cysteine opens and the phenylalanine closes a CDR3 of 13 amino acids. Just the 39-base CDR3 DNA is kept, in frame starting at base 1. Relative to germline, V is missing 5 bases and J is missing 9 bases, with 7 bases of the junction outside any gene match. The germline V gene (reference sequence) sets CDR1 to SSHAT and CDR2 to FNYEAQ. The CDR3 regions of human TCRbeta chains were analyzed by immunosequencing. In the source study's methods: TCRs in the repertoires were compared against a reference library of SARS-CoV-2-specific TCRs that had been generated with the MIRA antigen-specificity platform. Breadth meant the fraction of unique TCRs that were SARS-CoV-2-associated, whereas depth meant the fraction of total T cells that were SARS-CoV-2-associated. Using the MIRA data, each spike-specific TCR was mapped to the spike region that the TCR reacts to and placed in a CD4 or CD8 class. Log10-transformed breadth and depth values were compared by one-way ANOVA with Sidak's multiple comparisons tests. TCRdb provides this immuneACCESS table in a form limited to in-frame rearrangements. Some clones are lacking; in checked studies, under half of them reflect an unresolved V gene, and why the rest are absent is not known. D and trimming come from the DNA, and the V and J calls and clone size come from that table. The sample table shows about 150,000 clones, and more than 85% are seen once. The leading ten clones occupy 5% to 6.5% of the sample.

Remarks on this clone: Its antigen specificity is not known. No clone much larger than this one lies a single base away; base qualities are absent.

The sample's time point, from its label and the paper: baseline before first vaccination. The vaccinee samples were drawn from two UK trials, COV001 and COV002, one of which was a single-blind randomized controlled phase 2/3 trial testing AZD1222 (ChAdOx1 nCoV-19) in healthy adults. For TCRbeta chain sequencing, PBMC samples from trial participants were taken at day 0 and at day 28 after the second dose. Here the chain combines TRBV7-7 and TRBJ2-1; TRBD2 lines up with 7 middle nucleotides. The starting material was peripheral blood, obtained on day 0 of AZD1222 vaccination. This clonotype originated in an adult in good health. CDR3 protein: CASSPLASGEQFF. In nucleotides, the sequence is TGTGCCAGCAGCCCACTAGCGTCGGGTGAGCAGTTCTTC.